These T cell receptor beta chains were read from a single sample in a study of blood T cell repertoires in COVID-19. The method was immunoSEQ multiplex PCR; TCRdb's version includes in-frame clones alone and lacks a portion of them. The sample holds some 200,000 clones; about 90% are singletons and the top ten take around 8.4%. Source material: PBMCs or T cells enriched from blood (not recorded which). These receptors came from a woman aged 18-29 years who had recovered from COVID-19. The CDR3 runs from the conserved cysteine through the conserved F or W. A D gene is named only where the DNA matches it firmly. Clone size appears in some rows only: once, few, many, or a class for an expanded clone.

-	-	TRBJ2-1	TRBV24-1	CATSQYNEQFF	TGTGCCACCAGTCAGTACAATGAGCAGTTCTTC
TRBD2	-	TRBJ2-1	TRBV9	CASSTGGGSYNEQFF	TGTGCCAGCAGCACGGGGGGTGGCTCCTACAATGAGCAGTTCTTC
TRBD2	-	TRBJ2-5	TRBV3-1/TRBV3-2	CASSQESLAGGQETQYF	TGTGCCAGCAGCCAAGAATCCCTAGCGGGGGGACAAGAGACCCAGTACTTC
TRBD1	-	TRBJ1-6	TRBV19	CASSIRTGANSPLHF	TGTGCCAGTAGTATACGGACAGGTGCAAATTCACCCCTCCACTTT
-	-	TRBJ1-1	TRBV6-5	CASSLQPNTEAFF	TGTGCCAGCAGTCTACAGCCGAACACTGAAGCTTTCTTT
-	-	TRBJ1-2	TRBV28	CASADRNYGYTF	TGTGCCAGCGCCGACAGGAACTATGGCTACACCTTC
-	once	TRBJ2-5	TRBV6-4	CASSDSSVGQYF	TGTGCCAGCAGTGACTCGTCGGTTGGCCAGTACTTC
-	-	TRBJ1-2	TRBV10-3	CAIKESRIGYTF	TGTGCCATCAAAGAATCCAGGATCGGCTACACCTTC
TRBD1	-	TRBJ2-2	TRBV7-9	CASSQIQGRAGELFF	TGTGCCAGCAGCCAAATACAGGGGAGAGCCGGGGAGCTGTTTTTT
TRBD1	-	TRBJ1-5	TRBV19	CASSWTGMGNQPQHF	TGTGCCAGTAGTTGGACAGGGATGGGCAATCAGCCCCAGCATTTT
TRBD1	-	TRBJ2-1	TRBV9	CASSFSDRGPDNEQFF	TGTGCCAGCAGCTTCTCAGACAGGGGTCCCGACAATGAGCAGTTCTTC
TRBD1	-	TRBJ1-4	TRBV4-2	CASSPSGQGGDEKLFF	TGTGCCAGCAGCCCCTCCGGACAGGGCGGGGATGAAAAACTGTTTTTT
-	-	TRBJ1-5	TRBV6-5	CASSYSKEQPQHF	TGTGCCAGCAGTTACTCGAAGGAGCAGCCCCAGCATTTT
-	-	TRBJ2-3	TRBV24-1	CATSEGGGALPQYF	TGTGCCACCAGTGAGGGTGGGGGGGCCCTCCCGCAGTATTTT